This TCR beta chain was sequenced for a study of response to subunit inactivated influenza vaccine. The study's findings and limits: Authors suggested each seasonal influenza vaccination recruits few new T cells.

The V and J ends lost 0 bases and 3 bases, in that order; junction bases with no gene match: 3. The CDR3 loop spans 15 amino acids. Germline assignment: CDR1 DFQATT and CDR2 SNEGSKA (reference sequence). TCRdb recomputed calls from the RT-PCR reads with MiXCR, one row per CDR3 protein. Seen here are a few hundred thousand distinct CDR3 sequences, about 10% observed once, and the top ten hold 9.5% to 15%. As to this clonotype: Its antigen is unknown.

This sequence joins TRBV20-1 and TRBJ2-2; TRBD2 aligns across 8 bases. The input for sequencing was PBMCs from blood, taken roughly 46 days after vaccination. This sequence was found in a man aged 50 to 60 who received an inactivated influenza vaccine. The chain's CDR3 is CSARDGGGHTGELFF. The CDR3 DNA sequence: TGCAGTGCTAGAGACGGGGGGGGCCACACCGGGGAGCTGTTTTTT.